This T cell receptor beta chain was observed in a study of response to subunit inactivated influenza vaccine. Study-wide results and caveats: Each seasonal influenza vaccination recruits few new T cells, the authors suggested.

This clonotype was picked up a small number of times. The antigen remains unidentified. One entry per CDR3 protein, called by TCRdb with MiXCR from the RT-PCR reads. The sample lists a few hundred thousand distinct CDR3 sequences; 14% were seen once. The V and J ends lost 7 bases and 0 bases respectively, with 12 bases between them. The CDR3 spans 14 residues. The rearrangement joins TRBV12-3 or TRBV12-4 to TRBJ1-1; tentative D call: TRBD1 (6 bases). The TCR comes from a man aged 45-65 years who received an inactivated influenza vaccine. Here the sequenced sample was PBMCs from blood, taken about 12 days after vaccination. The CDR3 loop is CASNLGTLNTEAFF. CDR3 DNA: TGTGCCAGCAATCTGGGGACACTGAACACTGAAGCTTTCTTT.